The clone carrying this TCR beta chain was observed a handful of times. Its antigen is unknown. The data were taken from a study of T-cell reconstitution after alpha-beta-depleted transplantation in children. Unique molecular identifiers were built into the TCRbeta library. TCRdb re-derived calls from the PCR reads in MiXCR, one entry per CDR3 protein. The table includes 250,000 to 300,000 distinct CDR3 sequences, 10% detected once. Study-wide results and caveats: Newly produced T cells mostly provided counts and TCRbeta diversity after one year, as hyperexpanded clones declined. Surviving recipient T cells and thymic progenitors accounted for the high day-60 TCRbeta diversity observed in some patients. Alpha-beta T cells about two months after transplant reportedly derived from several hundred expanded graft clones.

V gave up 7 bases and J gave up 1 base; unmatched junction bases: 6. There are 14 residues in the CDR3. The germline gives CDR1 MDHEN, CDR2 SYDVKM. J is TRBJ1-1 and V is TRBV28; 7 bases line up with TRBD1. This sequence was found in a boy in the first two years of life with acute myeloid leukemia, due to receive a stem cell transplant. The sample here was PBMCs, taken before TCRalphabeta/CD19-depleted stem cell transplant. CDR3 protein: CASTLQGWNTEAFF. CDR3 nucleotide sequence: TGTGCCAGCACACTACAGGGGTGGAACACTGAAGCTTTCTTT.